This T cell receptor beta chain was sequenced in a study of beta chain features in type 1 diabetes. Study conclusions and caveats: Any PCR bias toward short templates would affect both groups alike.

CDR1 is GTSNPN, CDR2 SVGIG, per germline (reference sequence). The CDR3 contains 14 residues. The V end was cut by 0 bases, the J end by 3 bases, with 12 bases between. Note on this clone: Antigen specificity is unknown.

All of the isolated RNA was reverse transcribed, so expressed TCRB transcripts were sequenced. The table came from immunoSEQ multiplex PCR; TCRdb's copy has only in-frame clones and leaves some out. The top ten hold around 0.065% of the sample, which has just over 450,000 clones, 30% seen once. Sequenced sample: naive CD4+ T cells from blood. The TCR sequence derives from a man younger than 35 in good health. The V and J genes are TRBV30 and TRBJ2-7; either TRBD1 or TRBD2 may supply D (6 bases each). CDR3 residues: CAWSVHGGHYEQYF. The CDR3 DNA reads TGTGCCTGGAGTGTACATGGGGGGCACTACGAGCAGTACTTC.